These 23 T cell receptor beta chains originate from one sample sequenced in a study of blood T cell repertoires in COVID-19. Produced via immunoSEQ multiplex PCR; TCRdb's table is partial and in-frame only. Here the sample spans 130,000 or so clones, approximately 83% being singletons. Material: peripheral blood. All receptors come from a woman of 80 years or more with acute or convalescent COVID-19.

This clone was detected once. J is TRBJ2-3 and V is TRBV7-3; no definite D call. The V gene lost 3 bases and the J gene lost 4 bases, with 14 bases spanning the gap. The CDR3 covers 15 residues. Germline CDR1 SGHTA, CDR2 FQGTGA. The CDR3 here is CASSLFSSVADTQYF. CDR3 DNA sequence: TGTGCCAGCAGCTTGTTCAGTTCAGTGGCAGATACGCAGTATTTT.

The V gene is TRBV7-2, the J gene TRBJ1-4; perhaps TRBD1 as D (6 bases). This CDR3 comprises 16 residues. Germline CDR1 and CDR2: SGHTA and FQGNSA. Trimming left V 1 base short and J 4 bases short, with 13 bases between. In nucleotides, the CDR3 is TGTGCCAGCAGCTTAGGACCGGGACAAGTTAATGAAAAACTGTTTTTT. The encoded protein is CASSLGPGQVNEKLFF.

The chain joins TRBV13 to TRBJ1-2; 8 bases line up with TRBD1. The CDR3 extends over 15 amino acids. Germline V gene data show CDR1 as PRHDT and CDR2 as FYEKMQ (reference sequence). J lost 3 bases, V lost 4 bases, and 7 bases had no gene match. Written as DNA, the CDR3 is TGTGCCAGCAGCTCAGCGACAGGGGCGGACTATGGCTACACCTTC. Its protein is CASSSATGADYGYTF.

This chain uses TRBV6-7 with TRBJ1-3; 7 bases match TRBD1. TRBV6-7 qualifies as an ORF whose function is uncertain. CDR3 size: 14 residues. Trimming cost V 2 bases and J 3 bases; bases outside gene matches: 1. The CDR3 region is CASSYQGGGNTIYF. Written as DNA, the CDR3 is TGTGCCAGCAGTTACCAGGGGGGTGGAAACACCATATATTTT.

The chain has TRBV29-1 and TRBJ2-6; 9 nucleotides match TRBD1. J was trimmed by 0 bases and V by 1 base; bases with no gene match: 4. Germline CDR1 is SQVTM and CDR2 is ANQGSEA. This CDR3 is 17 amino acids long. The CDR3 DNA follows: TGCAGCGTTGAAGTGGGACAGGGACTCTCTGGGGCCAACGTCCTGACTTTC. Protein: CSVEVGQGLSGANVLTF.

This clone has a handful of counts. The rearrangement links TRBV20-1 to TRBJ1-4, with D hard to call. From germline, CDR1 is DFQATT and CDR2 SNEGSKA (reference sequence). V lost 6 bases and J 14 bases, leaving 16 bases between the germline ends. This CDR3 spans 11 amino acids. The CDR3 DNA reads as TGCAGTGCAACTACGGAATACGGGCTGTTTTTT. This gives the protein CSATTEYGLFF.

Concerning this clone: At the DNA level, this CDR3 is encoded by other sequences in the same sample as well. The chain joins TRBV24-1 to TRBJ1-2; 9 nucleotides align to TRBD1. The length of the CDR3 is 15 residues. In germline, CDR1 is KGHDR, CDR2 SFDVKD. J was trimmed by 7 bases and V by 2 bases; bases with no gene match: 7. In DNA, the CDR3 is TGTGCCACCAGTGATTCCTCGGGACAGGGCGGTGGCTACACCTTC. Its protein is CATSDSSGQGGGYTF.

CDR3 sequence: CASSSRGGWGYTF. The CDR3 DNA follows: TGTGCCAGCAGTTCCCGGGGGGGCTGGGGCTACACCTTC. The genes are TRBV6-5 and TRBJ1-2; TRBD1 might be the D (6 bases). The CDR3 runs to 13 residues. V was cut by 4 bases and J by 8 bases, with 14 bases left in between. CDR1 is MNHEY and CDR2 is SVGAGI in the germline V gene.

The J gene is TRBJ1-1, the V gene TRBV12-5; D gene ambiguous. Germline lookup yields CDR1 LGHNT and CDR2 FRNRAP. This CDR3 has 16 residues. V was shortened by 1 base and J by 0 bases, with 12 bases between the two germline ends. The CDR3 spells CASGLAPGGMNTEAFF. In DNA form, the CDR3 reads TGTGCTAGTGGTTTGGCCCCGGGCGGGATGAACACTGAAGCTTTCTTT.

J is TRBJ2-7 and V is TRBV7-3, with D perhaps TRBD2 (5 bases). Trimming stripped 3 bases from V and 6 bases from J, with 12 bases between. Looked up from germline, CDR1 is SGHTA and CDR2 is FQGTGA. The CDR3 runs to 13 residues. CDR3 amino acids: CASSFQPAGEQYF. The CDR3 region has the DNA TGTGCCAGCAGCTTCCAACCGGCGGGCGAGCAGTACTTC. The full variable domain, its missing parts supplied by reference TRBV7-3 and TRBJ2-7, is GAGVSQTPSNKVTEKGKYVELRCDPISGHTALYWYRQSLGQGPEFLIYFQGTGAADDSGLPNDRFFAVRPEGSVSTLKIQRTERGDSAVYLCASSFQPAGEQYFGPGTRLTVT.

This clone was observed a single time. The chain uses TRBV7-3 and TRBJ1-2, with no clear D. The CDR3 is made up of 15 amino acids. Deletions cut 4 bases from V and 8 bases from J, with 20 bases between. CDR1 SGHTA and CDR2 FQGTGA come from the germline V gene. For the CDR3, the DNA is TGTGCCAGCAGCTCCTACGGGGAGGGAAGAGGCGGCTACACCTTC. The encoded protein is CASSSYGEGRGGYTF.

V is TRBV18 and J is TRBJ1-1; 8 nucleotides align to TRBD1. The CDR3 consists of 16 residues. After removal of 2 bases from V and 1 base from J, the junction contained 6 bases not matched to a gene. Per the germline V gene, CDR1 is KGHSH and CDR2 is LQKENI. The CDR3, as DNA: TGTGCCAGCTCACCATCTCAGGGGGCGGAGAACACTGAAGCTTTCTTT. Amino acid sequence: CASSPSQGAENTEAFF.

This clone was seen only a few times. V usage is TRBV2 and J usage is TRBJ1-1; D ambiguous. V lost 7 bases and J lost 0, with 18 bases in between. CDR1 SNHLY and CDR2 FYNNEI come from the germline V gene. This CDR3 region has 16 residues. This CDR3 is CASIIRRLRVNTEAFF. CDR3 DNA: TGTGCCAGCATTATACGGCGTCTGAGGGTGAACACTGAAGCTTTCTTT.

The chain has TRBV15 and TRBJ2-5; D may be TRBD2 (6 bases). Germline assignment: CDR1 LNHNV and CDR2 YYDKDF (reference sequence). The CDR3 length is 15 residues. Trimming removed 2 bases from V and 0 bases from J, with 10 bases in between. The chain's CDR3 is CATSRLEGNQETQYF. Written as DNA, the CDR3 is TGTGCCACCAGCAGACTGGAGGGGAACCAAGAGACCCAGTACTTC. Full variable domain (rest looked up from reference TRBV15 and TRBJ2-5): DAMVIQNPRYQVTQFGKPVTLSCSQTLNHNVMYWYQQKSSQAPKLLFHYYDKDFNNEADTPDNFQSRRPNTSFCFLDIRSPGLGDTAMYLCATSRLEGNQETQYFGPGTRLLVL.

The chain carries TRBV25-1 and TRBJ1-2; TRBD1 might be the D (5 bases). Germline V gene data show CDR1 as MGHDK and CDR2 as SYGVNS. V lost 1 base and J 4 bases, leaving 16 bases between the germline ends. The CDR3 consists of 16 residues. The CDR3 DNA sequence: TGTGCCAGCAGTGAATGGTCGGCGACAGCCACCTATGGCTACACCTTC. It specifies CASSEWSATATYGYTF.

V is TRBV3-1 (or the pseudogene TRBV3-2) and J is TRBJ1-2; unclear D gene. The CDR3 loop spans 12 amino acids. The germline gives CDR1 LGHDT, CDR2 YNNKEL (reference sequence). V lost 1 base, J lost 8 bases, and 8 bases lay in between. The CDR3 sequence is CASSQGTGGYTF. The CDR3 region has the DNA TGTGCCAGCAGCCAAGGGACGGGGGGCTACACCTTC.

The chain carries TRBV5-4 and TRBJ1-1; possibly TRBD1 for D (5 bases). Per the germline V gene, CDR1 is SGHNT and CDR2 is YYREEE (reference sequence). This CDR3 is built from 15 residues. Trimming shortened V by 0 bases and J by 2 bases, and 11 bases separated the two germline ends. The CDR3 DNA follows: TGTGCCAGCAGCTTGGTGGGGCAGGCAAACACTGAAGCTTTCTTT. Amino acid sequence: CASSLVGQANTEAFF.

CDR3 coding DNA: TGTGCCAGCGCCGGGACAGGGGCCACCGGGCAGTTCTTC. It specifies CASAGTGATGQFF. The genes are TRBV25-1 and TRBJ2-1; 10 bases agree with TRBD1. This CDR3 is 13 amino acids long. Germline-derived CDR1 and CDR2 are MGHDK and SYGVNS. V gave up 8 bases and J gave up 12 bases; unmatched junction bases: 10. Variable domain in full (rest from reference TRBV25-1 and TRBJ2-1): EADIYQTPRYLVIGTGKKITLECSQTMGHDKMYWYQQDPGMELHLIHYSYGVNSTEKGDLSSESTVSRIRTEHFPLTLESARPSHTSQYLCASAGTGATGQFFGPGTRLTVL.

The rearrangement uses TRBV11-2 and TRBJ1-1; perhaps TRBD1 as D (5 bases). The V gene lost 0 bases and the J gene lost 5 bases, with 13 bases spanning the gap. Germline V gene sequence: CDR1 SGHAT, CDR2 FQNNGV. The CDR3 loop spans 15 amino acids. In DNA form, the CDR3 reads TGTGCCAGCAGCTTAGAAGGGTGGGGGAGGACTGAAGCTTTCTTT. Translating it yields CASSLEGWGRTEAFF. The full variable domain, with the rest looked up from reference TRBV11-2 and TRBJ1-1, is EAGVAQSPRYKIIEKRQSVAFWCNPISGHATLYWYQQILGQGPKLLIQFQNNGVVDDSQLPKDRFSAERLKGVDSTLKIQPAKLEDSAVYLCASSLEGWGRTEAFFGQGTRLTVV.

This clone was seen just once. The rearrangement uses TRBV18 and TRBJ1-4; possibly TRBD1 for D (5 bases). The CDR3 has 16 amino acids. The V end lost 3 bases, the J end lost 0 bases, and 11 bases lay between the germline ends. Germline V CDR1 and CDR2: KGHSH, LQKENI. The CDR3 DNA reads as TGTGCCAGCTCACCGGGGTCGGGGGCAACTAATGAAAAACTGTTTTTT. It is translated as CASSPGSGATNEKLFF.

The chain joins TRBV12-3 or TRBV12-4 to TRBJ2-1; 7 positions match TRBD2. V dropped 3 bases and J dropped 7; count of bases not matched to a gene: 3. CDR3 size: 13 residues. The chain's CDR3 is CASSLGGRNEQFF. The CDR3 nucleotides read TGTGCCAGCAGTTTGGGAGGGAGGAATGAGCAGTTCTTC.

The sample holds many counts of this clone. The chain uses TRBV19 and TRBJ1-5; 7 nucleotides match TRBD1. The germline V gene has CDR1 LNHDA and CDR2 SQIVND (reference sequence). Unmatched junction bases numbered 12, after V lost 5 bases and J lost 5 bases. CDR3 length: 16 residues. CDR3 DNA sequence: TGTGCCAGTAGTGTCGCCGGGACAGCTCTCGATCAGCCCCAGCATTTT. This gives the protein CASSVAGTALDQPQHF. Looking up the rest from reference TRBV19 and TRBJ1-5 gives the full variable domain: DGGITQSPKYLFRKEGQNVTLSCEQNLNHDAMYWYRQDPGQGLRLIYYSQIVNDFQKGDIAEGYSVSREKKESFPLTVTSAQKNPTAFYLCASSVAGTALDQPQHFGDGTRLSIL.

The table lists this clone with a few counts. The chain joins TRBV29-1 to TRBJ1-2; the match to TRBD1 covers 10 bases. Germline assignment: CDR1 SQVTM and CDR2 ANQGSEA. The CDR3 covers 12 residues. J was trimmed by 6 bases and V by 7 bases; bases with no gene match: 5. The CDR3 protein is CSAGTGVNGYTF. The CDR3 nucleotides read TGCAGCGCCGGGACAGGGGTTAATGGCTACACCTTC. Together with reference TRBV29-1 and TRBJ1-2, the CDR3 gives the full variable domain: SAVISQKPSRDICQRGTSLTIQCQVDSQVTMMFWYRQQPGQSLTLIATANQGSEATYESGFVIDKFPISRPNLTFSTLTVSNMSPEDSSIYLCSAGTGVNGYTFGSGTRLTVV.